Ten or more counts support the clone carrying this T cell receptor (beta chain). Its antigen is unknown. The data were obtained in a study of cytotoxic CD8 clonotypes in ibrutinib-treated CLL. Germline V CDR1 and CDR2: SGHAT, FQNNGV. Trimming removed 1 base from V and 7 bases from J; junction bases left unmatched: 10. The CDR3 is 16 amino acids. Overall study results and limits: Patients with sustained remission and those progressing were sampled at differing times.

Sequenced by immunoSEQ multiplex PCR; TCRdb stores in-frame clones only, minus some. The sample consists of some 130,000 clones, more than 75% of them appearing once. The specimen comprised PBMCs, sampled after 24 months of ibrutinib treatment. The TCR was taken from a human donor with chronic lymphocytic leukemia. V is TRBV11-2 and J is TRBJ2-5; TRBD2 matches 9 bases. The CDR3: CASSLGLAGAGGTQYF. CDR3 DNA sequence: TGTGCCAGCAGCTTAGGGCTCGCAGGAGCGGGGGGGACCCAGTACTTC.